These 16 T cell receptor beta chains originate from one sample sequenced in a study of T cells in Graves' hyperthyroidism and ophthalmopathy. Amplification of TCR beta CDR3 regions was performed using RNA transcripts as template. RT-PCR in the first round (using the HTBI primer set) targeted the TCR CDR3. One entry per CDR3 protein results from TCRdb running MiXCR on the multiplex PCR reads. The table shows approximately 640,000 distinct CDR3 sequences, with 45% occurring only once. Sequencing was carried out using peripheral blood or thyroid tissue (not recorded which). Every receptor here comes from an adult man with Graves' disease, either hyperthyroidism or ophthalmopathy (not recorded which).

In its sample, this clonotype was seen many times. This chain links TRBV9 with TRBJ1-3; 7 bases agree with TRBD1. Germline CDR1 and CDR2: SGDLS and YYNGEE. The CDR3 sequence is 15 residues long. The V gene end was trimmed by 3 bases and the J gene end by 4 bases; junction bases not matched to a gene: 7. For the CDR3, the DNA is TGTGCCAGCAGCGCCACACGGGACAGCGGAAACACCATATATTTT. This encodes CASSATRDSGNTIYF. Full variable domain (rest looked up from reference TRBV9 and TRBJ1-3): DSGVTQTPKHLITATGQRVTLRCSPRSGDLSVYWYQQSLDQGLQFLIQYYNGEERAKGNILERFSAQQFPDLHSELNLSSLELGDSALYFCASSATRDSGNTIYFGEGSWLTVV.

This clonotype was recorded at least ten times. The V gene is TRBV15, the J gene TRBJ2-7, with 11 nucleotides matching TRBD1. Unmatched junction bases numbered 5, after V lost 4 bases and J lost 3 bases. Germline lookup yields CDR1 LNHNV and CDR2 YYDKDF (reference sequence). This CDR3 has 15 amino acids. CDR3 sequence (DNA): TGTGCCACCAGCACGGAGGGACAGGGGGGCTACGAGCAGTACTTC. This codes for CATSTEGQGGYEQYF.

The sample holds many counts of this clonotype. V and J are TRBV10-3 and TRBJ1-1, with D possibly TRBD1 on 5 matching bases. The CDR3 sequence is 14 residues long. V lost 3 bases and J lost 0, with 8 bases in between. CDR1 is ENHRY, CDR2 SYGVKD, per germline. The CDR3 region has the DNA TGTGCCATCAGTGACGGGGGAATGAACACTGAAGCTTTCTTT. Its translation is CAISDGGMNTEAFF.

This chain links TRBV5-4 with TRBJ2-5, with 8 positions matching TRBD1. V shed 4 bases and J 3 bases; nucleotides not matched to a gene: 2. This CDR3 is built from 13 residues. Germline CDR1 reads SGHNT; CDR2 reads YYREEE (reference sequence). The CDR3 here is CASSGGQEETQYF. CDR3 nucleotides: TGTGCCAGCAGCGGGGGACAGGAAGAGACCCAGTACTTC.

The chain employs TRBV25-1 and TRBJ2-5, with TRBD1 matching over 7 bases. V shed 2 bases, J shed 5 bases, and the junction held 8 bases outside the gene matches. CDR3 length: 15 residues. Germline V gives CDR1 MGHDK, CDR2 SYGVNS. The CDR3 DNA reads TGTGCCAGCAGTGAACGGAAGGGGGCCTTTGAGACCCAGTACTTC. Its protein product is CASSERKGAFETQYF.

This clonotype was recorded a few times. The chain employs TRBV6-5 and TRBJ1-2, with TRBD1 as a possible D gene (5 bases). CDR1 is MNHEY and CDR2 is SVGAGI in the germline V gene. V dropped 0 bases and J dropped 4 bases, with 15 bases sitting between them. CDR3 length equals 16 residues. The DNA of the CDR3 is TGTGCCAGCAGTTACTCTTGGACAACGAATCCCTATGGCTACACCTTC. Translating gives CASSYSWTTNPYGYTF.

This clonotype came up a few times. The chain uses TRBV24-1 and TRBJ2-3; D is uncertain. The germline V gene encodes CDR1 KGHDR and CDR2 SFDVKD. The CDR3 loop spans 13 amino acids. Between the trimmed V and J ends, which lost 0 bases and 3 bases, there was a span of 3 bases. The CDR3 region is CATSDLLTDTQYF. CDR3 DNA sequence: TGTGCCACCAGTGATTTGTTAACAGATACGCAGTATTTT.

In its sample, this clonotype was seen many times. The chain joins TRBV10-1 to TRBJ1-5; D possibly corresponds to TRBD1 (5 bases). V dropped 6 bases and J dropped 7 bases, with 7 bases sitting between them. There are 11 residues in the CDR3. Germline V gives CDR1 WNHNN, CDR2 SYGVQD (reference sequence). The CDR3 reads CASRRGQPQHF. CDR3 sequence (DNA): TGCGCCAGCAGAAGGGGACAGCCCCAGCATTTT.

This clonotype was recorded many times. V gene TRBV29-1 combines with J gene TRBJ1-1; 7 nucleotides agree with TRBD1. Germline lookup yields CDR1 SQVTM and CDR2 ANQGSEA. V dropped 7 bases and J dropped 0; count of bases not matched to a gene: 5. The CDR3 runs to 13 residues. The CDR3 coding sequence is TGCAGCGCGATACAGGGGCTGAACACTGAAGCTTTCTTT. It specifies CSAIQGLNTEAFF.

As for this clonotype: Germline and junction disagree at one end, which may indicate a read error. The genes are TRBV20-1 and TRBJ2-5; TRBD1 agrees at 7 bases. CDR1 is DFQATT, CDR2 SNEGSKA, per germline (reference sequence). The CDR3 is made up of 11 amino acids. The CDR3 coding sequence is TGCAGTGCTAGAGATTTTGGACAGGATAACTTC. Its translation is CSARDFGQDNF.

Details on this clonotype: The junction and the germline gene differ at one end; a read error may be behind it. CDR3 residues: CAISYSIRDSEAFF. The CDR3 region has the DNA TGTGCCATCAGTTACTCGATCCGGGACAGTGAAGCTTTCTTT. The chain uses TRBV6-5 and TRBJ1-1; 7 bases align to TRBD1. The germline CDR1 and CDR2 sequences are MNHEY and SVGAGI. The CDR3 is made up of 14 amino acids.

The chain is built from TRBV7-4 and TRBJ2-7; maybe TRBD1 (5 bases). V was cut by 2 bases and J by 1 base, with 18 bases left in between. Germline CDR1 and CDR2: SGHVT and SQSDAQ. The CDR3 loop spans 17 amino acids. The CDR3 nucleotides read TGTGCCAGCAGCTTATTGGGGCCGTCGGTGGCTTCCTACGAGCAGTACTTC. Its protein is CASSLLGPSVASYEQYF.

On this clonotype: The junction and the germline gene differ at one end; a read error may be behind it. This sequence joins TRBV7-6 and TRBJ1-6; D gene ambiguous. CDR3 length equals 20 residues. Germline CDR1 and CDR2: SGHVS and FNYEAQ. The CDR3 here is CASSFPRNKMTHGMNLPLHF. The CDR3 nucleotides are TGTGCCAGCAGCTTCCCGCGTAATAAGATGACGCACGGAATGAATTTACCCCTCCACTTT.

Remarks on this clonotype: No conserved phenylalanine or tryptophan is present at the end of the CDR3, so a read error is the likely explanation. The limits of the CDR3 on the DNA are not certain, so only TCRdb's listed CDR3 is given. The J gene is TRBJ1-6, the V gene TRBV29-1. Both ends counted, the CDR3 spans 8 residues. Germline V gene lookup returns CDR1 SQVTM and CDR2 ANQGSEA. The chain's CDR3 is CSVEGLIY.

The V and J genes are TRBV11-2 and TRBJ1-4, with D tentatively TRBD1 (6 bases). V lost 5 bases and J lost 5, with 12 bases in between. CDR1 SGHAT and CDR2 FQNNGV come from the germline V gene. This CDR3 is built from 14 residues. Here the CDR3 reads CASSEDRKNEKLFF. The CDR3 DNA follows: TGTGCCAGCAGCGAGGACAGAAAGAATGAAAAACTGTTTTTT.

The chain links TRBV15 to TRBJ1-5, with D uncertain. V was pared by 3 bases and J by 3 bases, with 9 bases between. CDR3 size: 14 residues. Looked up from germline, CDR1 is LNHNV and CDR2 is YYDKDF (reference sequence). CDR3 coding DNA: TGTGCCACCAGCAGTTACGGGTCCAATCAGCCCCAGCATTTT. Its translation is CATSSYGSNQPQHF.